Reported below is one T cell receptor beta chain. Its antigen has not been determined. No much larger clone exists at a distance of one base, and base qualities are not known. Every donor was a healthy Caucasian. The twin cohort consisted of three pairs of female monozygotic twins, all aged about 18 to 29 years. The RNA used for TCR libraries was isolated from peripheral blood mononuclear cells. Receptor amplification or capture employed 5' RACE. The sequencer was an Illumina HiSeq 2000. Template switching added a universal primer binding site, and the final cDNA carried a unique molecular identifier that allowed TCR cDNA molecules to be counted accurately. Specific primers in the conserved constant-segment region were used to synthesize first-strand cDNA for the TCR alpha and beta chains. To control for contamination, every cDNA library was double barcoded, receiving both a SMART-Mk sample barcode and Illumina barcodes. Two successive PCR steps introduced TruSeq adapter sequences along with Illumina sample barcodes. The Illumina HiSeq platform was used with custom primers to sequence TCR alpha and beta cDNA libraries. In the source study's methods: MiGEC processed the raw reads to extract unique molecular identifiers, while MiXCR was used to determine the CDR3 positions. For each individual, recombination models were inferred using an EM algorithm with the repgenHMM and IGoR tools. The tcR package in R was used for shared clonotype analysis, with sharing normalized by the product of cloneset sizes. To study raw recombination without the effects of thymic and clonal selection, out-of-frame nonproductive sequences were analyzed. The public sequencing data were trimmed at Q25 with fastp and processed into clonotypes with MiXCR by TCRdb, which kept only in-frame beta chains. Each CDR3 protein appears once, grouped with its most common genes and DNA. The V and J calls shown here were made by TCRdb, not taken from the authors' results. In all, the sample holds roughly 690,000 distinct CDR3 sequences, and around 20% of those were seen once. Roughly 4.3% of the sample is taken by the ten largest.

This entry comes from a study of identical twins (dated by TCRdb to 2016 to 2017). As for the study more broadly: The study deep-sequenced TCR alpha and beta repertoires from monozygotic twins, unrelated adults of various ages and cord blood to test whether fetal clonotypes persist. To rule out contamination, the twin experiments were replicated at different times with different library preparation protocols. Beyond this particular receptor, the publication reports: Out-of-frame TCR alpha sequences shared between twins showed an excess of low generation-probability sequences compared with coincidental sharing between unrelated individuals. A weaker excess of twin sharing was found in beta out-of-frame sequences because the signal-to-noise ratio was lowered by fewer shared sequences. Recombination models systematically underestimated out-of-frame TCR alpha sharing in monozygotic twins but agreed with sharing between unrelated individuals. Fewer insertions were carried by abundant cord blood beta clonotypes, a similar but weaker trend appeared in young adult naive repertoires, and no such trend appeared in memory repertoires. Because the same donors could not be followed over many years, conclusions were based on cross-sectional statistical analysis. Zero-insertion analyses could be partly confounded by invariant T cells such as MAIT and iNKT, although diverse VJ usage argued against such confounding for most clonotypes.

CDR1 SGHRS and CDR2 YFSETQ were looked up in the germline V gene. Trimming removed 0 bases from V and 3 bases from J, leaving 9 bases between the germline ends. The CDR3 covers 14 residues, taking in both the cysteine and the phenylalanine. The entry retains the CDR3 DNA only, 42 bases that are in frame from base 1. These records were also assigned to another study, of T cells expressing NK-cell markers. The second study, in turn, reports: TCR beta-chain repertoires were profiled in sorted CD3+CD56+NKG2C+, CD3+CD56+NKG2C- and CD3+CD56-NKG2C+ T-cell subsets from several donors. Among the eight sequenced donors, only one was HCMV-seronegative, while the other seven were HCMV-seropositive. To restrict sorting to alphabetaTCR-expressing T cells, an anti-gammadeltaTCR antibody was added in several experiments. In several donors, the dominant CD3+CD56+NKG2C+ clonotypes ranked among the top 10 CD8+ clonotypes, making up 1.0-7.0% of CD8+ T cells. Those dominant clonotypes were again the most abundant among CD3+CD56-NKG2C+ cells in a handful of donors, at about 28.3-65%. It remained unclear whether the expanded NKG2C-expressing T cell clones were specific for HCMV antigens. All eight donors whose samples were sequenced were randomly selected healthy volunteers, three of them men and five women. HCMV serostatus was determined by detecting HCMV-specific IgG in serum with a commercial ELISA kit. For six donors, bulk peripheral blood T-cell repertoires were additionally sequenced from unsorted PBMC. MIGEC was used to demultiplex reads and group reads by UMI, and MiTCR was used to assemble and quantify clonotypes. To remove erroneous sequences, TCR cDNA sequences were retained only when supported by two or more reads. Downstream repertoire analysis used the tcR package, and clonotypes were matched across fractions by CDR3 nucleotide sequence plus V segment. Antigen specificity was annotated against VDJdb with VDJmatch, allowing one amino acid substitution in CDR3.

The rearrangement combines TRBV5-1 with TRBJ2-5; no D segment can be confidently identified. Source material: PBMCs. The clonotype comes from a woman aged 18-30 years in good health. The CDR3 sequence is CASSLAWGKETQYF. The nucleotide sequence reads TGCGCCAGCAGCTTGGCCTGGGGTAAAGAGACCCAGTACTTC.